Below, 11 T cell receptor beta chains from the same sample are listed, as sequenced in a study of blood T cell repertoires in COVID-19. Profiled with immunoSEQ multiplex PCR; TCRdb holds only in-frame clones, not every one. The table includes under 400,000 clones, approximately 87% detected once. Material: PBMCs or T cells enriched from blood (not recorded which). These receptors all stem from a middle-aged man in a cohort exposed to, infected with or recovered from COVID-19 (not recorded which).

This clone has just one count. This rearrangement joins TRBV6-2 or TRBV6-3 to TRBJ2-7; 9 nucleotides align to TRBD2. The CDR3 loop spans 15 amino acids. Germline V gene lookup returns CDR1 MNHEY and CDR2 SVGEGT. Unmatched junction bases numbered 7, after V lost 3 bases and J lost 4 bases. The CDR3 loop is CASSYGDSGSYEQYF. The CDR3 DNA follows: TGTGCCAGCAGTTATGGTGATAGCGGGAGTTACGAGCAGTACTTC.

The chain joins TRBV28 to TRBJ2-7, with D possibly TRBD2 on 6 matching bases. The germline gives CDR1 MDHEN, CDR2 SYDVKM. Trimming removed 7 bases at V and 5 bases at J, with 21 bases between. CDR3 length equals 15 residues. In nucleotides, the CDR3 is TGTGCCAGCACCCAAGGCGGGGAAAAGAGCCACGAGCAGTACTTC. Its protein product is CASTQGGEKSHEQYF. The full variable domain, completed using reference TRBV28 and TRBJ2-7, is DVKVTQSSRYLVKRTGEKVFLECVQDMDHENMFWYRQDPGLGLRLIYFSYDVKMKEKGDIPEGYSVSREKKERFSLILESASTNQTSMYLCASTQGGEKSHEQYFGPGTRLTVT.

This rearrangement joins TRBV27 to TRBJ1-5, with 7 bases matching TRBD1. Germline trimming cut 2 bases from V and 5 bases from J; bases unmatched to any gene: 0. This CDR3 spans 13 amino acids. The germline V gene encodes CDR1 MNHEY and CDR2 SMNVEV (reference sequence). DNA for the CDR3: TGTGCCAGCAGTTTACAGGGGGATCAGCCCCAGCATTTT. Translating gives CASSLQGDQPQHF.

For this clone: At one end the junction does not follow the germline gene, possibly because of a read error. The chain recombines TRBV7-9 with TRBJ2-5; 8 bases agree with TRBD2. The CDR3 contains 16 residues. Germline CDR1 reads SEHNR; CDR2 reads FQNEAQ (reference sequence). DNA for the CDR3: TGTGCCAGCAGCTCCTGGACTAGCCCCACCCAAGGGACCCAGTACTTC. Protein product: CASSSWTSPTQGTQYF.

V and J are TRBV24-1 and TRBJ1-5, with TRBD1 matching 7 bases. Germline-derived CDR1 and CDR2 are KGHDR and SFDVKD. The CDR3 is 16 residues long. V was pared by 4 bases and J by 2 bases, with 7 bases of the junction left unmatched. This CDR3 is CATSDPRQGGNQPQHF. In DNA, the CDR3 is TGTGCCACCAGTGACCCACGACAGGGAGGCAATCAGCCCCAGCATTTT.

Worth noting for this clone: The same CDR3 can be traced to other DNA sequences in this sample. The J gene is TRBJ1-5, the V gene TRBV18; 7 nucleotides line up with TRBD1. This CDR3 is built from 13 residues. The V segment lost 2 bases and the J segment 5 bases; nucleotides outside the gene matches: 0. CDR1 and CDR2 from the germline V gene are KGHSH and LQKENI. The CDR3 loop reads CASSPGTDQPQHF. DNA for the CDR3: TGTGCCAGCTCACCAGGGACAGATCAGCCCCAGCATTTT.

The CDR3 spells CASSFPSEETQYF. The DNA for the CDR3 is TGCGCCAGCAGCTTCCCGAGCGAAGAGACCCAGTACTTC. The rearrangement links TRBV5-1 to TRBJ2-5; D is uncertain. CDR3 size: 13 residues. Germline loops: CDR1 SGHRS, CDR2 YFSETQ. Trimming took off 2 bases at V and 3 bases at J, with 8 bases between the two ends.

In the case of this clone: The junction departs from germline at one end; a sequencing error may be responsible. The chain couples TRBV6-5 to TRBJ2-2; D ambiguous. CDR1 MNHEY and CDR2 SVGAGI come from the germline V gene. The length of the CDR3 is 14 residues. CDR3 region: CASSYIQNSGELFF. In DNA, the CDR3 is TGTGCCAGCAGTTACATCCAAAACAGCGGGGAGCTGTTTTTT.

This chain uses TRBV19 with TRBJ2-7; 8 bases are a match to TRBD1. The trim removed 6 bases at V and 6 bases at J, leaving 7 bases unmatched. The CDR3 has 13 amino acids. Germline V CDR1 and CDR2: LNHDA, SQIVND (reference sequence). The CDR3: CASRNRGALEQYF. The CDR3, as DNA: TGTGCCAGTAGGAACAGGGGGGCGCTCGAGCAGTACTTC.

This chain links TRBV5-1 with TRBJ2-1, with 12 positions matching TRBD2. Germline values: CDR1 SGHRS, CDR2 YFSETQ. V gave up 4 bases and J gave up 1 base; unmatched junction bases: 3. This CDR3 is 16 amino acids long. CDR3 amino acids: CASSLAGGKSYNEQFF. The CDR3 DNA follows: TGCGCCAGCAGCCTAGCGGGGGGGAAATCCTACAATGAGCAGTTCTTC.

This clone was counted a single time. The chain combines TRBV29-1 with TRBJ2-2; D is ambiguous. Trimming removed 5 bases at V and 6 bases at J, with 7 bases between. Germline V CDR1 and CDR2: SQVTM, ANQGSEA. This CDR3 region has 11 residues. The CDR3: CSVRVAGELFF. The CDR3 DNA reads as TGCAGCGTTAGAGTAGCCGGGGAGCTGTTTTTT.